This TCR beta chain is drawn from a study of blood T cell repertoires in COVID-19. Sequencing was performed with immunoSEQ multiplex PCR; in TCRdb, only in-frame clones are kept and a portion is missing. The sample shows under 200,000 clones, roughly 84% of them seen only once. This CDR3 comprises 15 residues. Germline CDR1 and CDR2: MNHEY and SMNVEV (reference sequence). Trimming removed 1 base from V and 8 bases from J; junction bases left unmatched: 6. The sample was PBMCs or T cells enriched from blood (not recorded which). The TCR comes from a man in his 60s who had recovered from COVID-19. The chain is built from TRBV27 and TRBJ2-2; 8 bases agree with TRBD2. The CDR3 protein is CASSLLTGGTGELFF. CDR3 in DNA: TGTGCCAGCAGTTTATTGACGGGAGGGACTGGGGAGCTGTTTTTT.